This TCR beta chain originates from a study of T-cell reconstitution after alpha-beta-depleted transplantation in children. Preparation of the TCRbeta library involved a method that used unique molecular identifiers. TCRdb re-called the PCR reads with MiXCR, one entry per CDR3 protein. The sample yields over 400,000 distinct CDR3 sequences, about 12% seen once. This clonotype turned up a few times. This CDR3 is built from 16 residues. Per germline, CDR1 SEHNR and CDR2 FQNEAQ (reference sequence). J gave up 0 bases and V 4 bases, and 7 bases lay outside the gene matches. V gene TRBV7-9 combines with J gene TRBJ2-3; the match to TRBD1 covers 7 bases. Material: PBMCs from the stem cell graft donor, obtained from the stem cell graft. The receptor was isolated from a human donor who donated a stem cell graft to a child with combined immunodeficiency. Here the CDR3 DNA reads TGTGCCAGCAGCTCACCCGGGACAGAGAGCACAGATACGCAGTATTTT. Its translation is CASSSPGTESTDTQYF.